Included here is one T cell receptor (beta chain) sequence, with context. No antigen is known for it. The data originate from a study of early T cells in non-severe SARS-CoV-2 infection. Study-wide background: Unsorted whole blood bulk RNA was sequenced, with unpaired chains.

In the library, individual cDNA molecules carried attached unique molecular identifiers. TCRdb called the 5' RACE reads again in MiXCR, with one record for every CDR3 protein. The sample shows approximately 71,000 distinct CDR3 sequences, around 12% of them seen only once. This CDR3 is built from 17 residues. V was clipped by 3 bases and J by 2 bases; unmatched bases: 4. The germline gives CDR1 LGHNA, CDR2 YSLEER. Study observations and caveats: Database matching using VDJdb favored anti-spike CD8 responses, with private and CD4 specificities left missing.

The TCR was taken from an adult who was a healthcare worker with PCR-confirmed SARS-CoV-2 infection or an uninfected control (not recorded which). This chain uses TRBV4-3 with TRBJ2-1, with 13 bases lining up with TRBD2. The specimen was whole blood, collected at baseline. CDR3 DNA: TGCGCCAGCAGCCACCAAACTAGCGGGGGGGCCTACAATGAGCAGTTCTTC. It codes for CASSHQTSGGAYNEQFF.